This T cell receptor (beta chain) was recorded in a study of T cells in Graves' hyperthyroidism and ophthalmopathy. At the level of the study: Prior to any treatment, at the point of initial diagnosis, peripheral blood was collected. Study outcomes and limitations: Before onset, by a median of around 6.4 months, the model predicted ophthalmopathy.

This clonotype was seen a handful of times. Its cognate antigen is unknown. RNA transcripts gave rise to amplified TCR beta CDR3 regions. The TCR CDR3 first-round RT-PCR relied on the HTBI primer set. TCRdb fed the multiplex PCR reads into MiXCR, producing one record per CDR3 protein. The sample holds more than 300,000 distinct CDR3 sequences, roughly a sixth seen once. On the basis of clinical symptoms, serum thyroxine and TRAb, thyroid ultrasound and orbital computed tomography, diagnoses were made. V was shortened by 4 bases and J by 3 bases, with 13 bases between the two germline ends. The CDR3 consists of 14 residues. CDR1 is SGHKS and CDR2 is YYEKEE in the germline V gene (reference sequence).

The V and J genes are TRBV5-5 and TRBJ1-2, with D uncertain. Sequencing used blood. The TCR sequence derives from a woman aged 25-40 years with Graves' hyperthyroidism that later progressed to Graves' ophthalmopathy. In DNA form, the CDR3 reads TGTGCCAGCAGCCCCGCAGTGGGAGACTATGGCTACACCTTC. Its translation: CASSPAVGDYGYTF.